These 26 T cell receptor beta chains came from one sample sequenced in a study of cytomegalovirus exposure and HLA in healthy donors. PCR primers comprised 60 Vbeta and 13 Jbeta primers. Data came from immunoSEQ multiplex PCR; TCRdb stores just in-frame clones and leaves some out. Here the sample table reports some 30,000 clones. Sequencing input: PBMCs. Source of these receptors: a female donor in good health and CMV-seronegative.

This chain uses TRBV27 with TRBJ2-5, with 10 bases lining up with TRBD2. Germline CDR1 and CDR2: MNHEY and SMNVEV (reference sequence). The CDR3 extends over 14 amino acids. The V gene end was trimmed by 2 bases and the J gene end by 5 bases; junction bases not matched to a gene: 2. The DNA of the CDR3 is TGTGCCAGCAGTTTAACTAGCGGGGCGGAGACCCAGTACTTC. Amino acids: CASSLTSGAETQYF.

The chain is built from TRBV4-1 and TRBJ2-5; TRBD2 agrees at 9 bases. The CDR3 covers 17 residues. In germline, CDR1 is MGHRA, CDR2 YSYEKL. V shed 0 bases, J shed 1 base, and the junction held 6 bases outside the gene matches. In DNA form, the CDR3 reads TGCGCCAGCAGCCAAGATTACCTAGCGGGGCCCCAAGAGACCCAGTACTTC. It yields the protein CASSQDYLAGPQETQYF.

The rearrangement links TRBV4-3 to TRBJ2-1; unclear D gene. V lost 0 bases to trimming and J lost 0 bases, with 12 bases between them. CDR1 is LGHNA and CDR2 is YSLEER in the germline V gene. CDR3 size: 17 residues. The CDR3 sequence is CASSQDPSRSSYNEQFF. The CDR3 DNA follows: TGCGCCAGCAGCCAAGATCCAAGTCGGAGCTCCTACAATGAGCAGTTCTTC.

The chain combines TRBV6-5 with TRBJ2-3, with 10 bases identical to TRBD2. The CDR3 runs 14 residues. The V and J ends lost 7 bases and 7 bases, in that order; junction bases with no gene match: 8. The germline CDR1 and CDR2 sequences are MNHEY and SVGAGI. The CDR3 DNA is TGTGCCAGCACCGCTGGGACTAGCGCGAATACGCAGTATTTT. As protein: CASTAGTSANTQYF.

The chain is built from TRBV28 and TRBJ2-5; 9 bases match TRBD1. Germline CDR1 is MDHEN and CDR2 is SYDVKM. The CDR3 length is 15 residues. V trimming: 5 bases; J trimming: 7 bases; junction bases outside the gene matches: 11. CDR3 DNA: TGTGCCAGCAGTCTGCCCGGGACAGGGCGTGGGACCCAGTACTTC. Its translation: CASSLPGTGRGTQYF.

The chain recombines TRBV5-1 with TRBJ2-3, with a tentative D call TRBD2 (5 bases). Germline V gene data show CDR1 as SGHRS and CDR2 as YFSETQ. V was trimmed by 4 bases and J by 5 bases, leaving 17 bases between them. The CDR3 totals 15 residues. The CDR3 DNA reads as TGCGCCAGCAGCCAAGTTGGAGGTTTTGGAGATACGCAGTATTTT. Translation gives CASSQVGGFGDTQYF.

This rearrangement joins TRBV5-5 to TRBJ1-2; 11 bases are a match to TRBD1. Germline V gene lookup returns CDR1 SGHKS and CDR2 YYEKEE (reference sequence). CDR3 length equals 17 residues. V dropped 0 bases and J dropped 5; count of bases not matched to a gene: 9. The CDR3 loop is CASSLDFVGQGVYGYTF. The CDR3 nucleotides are TGTGCCAGCAGCTTGGACTTTGTGGGACAGGGGGTATATGGCTACACCTTC.

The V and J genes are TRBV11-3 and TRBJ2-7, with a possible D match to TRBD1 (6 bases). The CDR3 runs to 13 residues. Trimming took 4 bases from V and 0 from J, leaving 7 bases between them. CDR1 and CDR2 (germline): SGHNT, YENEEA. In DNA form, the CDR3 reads TGTGCCAGCAGCTCAGGGGTCTCCTACGAGCAGTACTTC. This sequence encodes CASSSGVSYEQYF. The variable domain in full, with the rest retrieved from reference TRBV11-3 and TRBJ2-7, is EAGVVQSPRYKIIEKKQPVAFWCNPISGHNTLYWYLQNLGQGPELLIRYENEEAVDDSQLPKDRFSAERLKGVDSTLKIQPAELGDSAVYLCASSSGVSYEQYFGPGTRLTVT.

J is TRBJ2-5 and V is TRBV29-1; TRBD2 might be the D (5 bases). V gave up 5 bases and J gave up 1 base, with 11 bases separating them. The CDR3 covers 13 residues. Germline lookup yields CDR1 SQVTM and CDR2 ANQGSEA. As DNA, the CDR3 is TGCAGCGTTCTAGCTTGGGGCCAAGAGACCCAGTACTTC. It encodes CSVLAWGQETQYF.

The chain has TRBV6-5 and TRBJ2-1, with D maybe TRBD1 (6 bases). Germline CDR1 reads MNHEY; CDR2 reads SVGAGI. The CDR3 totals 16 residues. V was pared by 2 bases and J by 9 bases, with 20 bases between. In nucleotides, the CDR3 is TGTGCCAGCAGTTACGGGTGGACAGTTGAACAGGGTGAGCAGTTCTTC. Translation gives CASSYGWTVEQGEQFF.

The CDR3: CASSPGGVGNTIYF. The DNA of the CDR3 is TGTGCCAGCAGCCCAGGGGGCGTTGGAAACACCATATATTTT. This chain links TRBV7-6 with TRBJ1-3; 8 bases align to TRBD1. Germline trimming cut 5 bases from V and 3 bases from J; bases unmatched to any gene: 3. CDR1 is SGHVS and CDR2 is FNYEAQ in the germline V gene. CDR3 length: 14 residues.

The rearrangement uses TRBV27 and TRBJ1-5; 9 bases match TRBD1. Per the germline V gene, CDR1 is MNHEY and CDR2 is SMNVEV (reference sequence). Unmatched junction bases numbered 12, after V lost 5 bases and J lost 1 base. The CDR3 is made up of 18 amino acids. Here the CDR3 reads CASSDRDREHVSNQPQHF. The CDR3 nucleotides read TGTGCCAGCAGTGACCGGGACAGGGAGCATGTAAGCAATCAGCCCCAGCATTTT.

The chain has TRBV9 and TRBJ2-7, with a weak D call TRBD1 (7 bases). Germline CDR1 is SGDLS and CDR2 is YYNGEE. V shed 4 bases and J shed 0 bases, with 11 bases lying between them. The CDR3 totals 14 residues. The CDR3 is CASSFQGGSYEQYF. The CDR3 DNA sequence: TGTGCCAGCAGCTTCCAGGGGGGCTCCTACGAGCAGTACTTC.

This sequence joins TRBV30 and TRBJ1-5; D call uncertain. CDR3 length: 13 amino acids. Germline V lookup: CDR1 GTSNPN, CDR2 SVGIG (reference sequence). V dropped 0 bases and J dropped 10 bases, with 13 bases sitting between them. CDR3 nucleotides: TGTGCCTGGAGTGTTTCGGGGAGAGGACCCCAGCATTTT. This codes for CAWSVSGRGPQHF.

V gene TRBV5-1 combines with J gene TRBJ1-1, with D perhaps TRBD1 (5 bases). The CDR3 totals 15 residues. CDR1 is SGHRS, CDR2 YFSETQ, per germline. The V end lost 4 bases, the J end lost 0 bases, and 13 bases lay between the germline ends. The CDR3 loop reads CASSLAGGMNTEAFF. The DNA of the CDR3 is TGCGCCAGCAGCCTCGCCGGGGGGATGAACACTGAAGCTTTCTTT.

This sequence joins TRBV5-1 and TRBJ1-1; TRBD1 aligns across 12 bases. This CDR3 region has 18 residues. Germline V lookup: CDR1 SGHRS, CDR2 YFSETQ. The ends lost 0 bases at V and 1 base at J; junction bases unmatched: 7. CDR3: CASSLEPGQGAPNTEAFF. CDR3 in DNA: TGCGCCAGCAGCTTGGAACCGGGACAGGGGGCGCCGAACACTGAAGCTTTCTTT.

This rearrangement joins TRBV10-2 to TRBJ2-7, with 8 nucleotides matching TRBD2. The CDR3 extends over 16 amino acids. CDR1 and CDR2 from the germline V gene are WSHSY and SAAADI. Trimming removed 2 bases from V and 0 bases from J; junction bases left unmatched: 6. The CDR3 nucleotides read TGCGCCAGCAGTGAGCCGGGGGGGCCCAACTCCTACGAGCAGTACTTC. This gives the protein CASSEPGGPNSYEQYF.

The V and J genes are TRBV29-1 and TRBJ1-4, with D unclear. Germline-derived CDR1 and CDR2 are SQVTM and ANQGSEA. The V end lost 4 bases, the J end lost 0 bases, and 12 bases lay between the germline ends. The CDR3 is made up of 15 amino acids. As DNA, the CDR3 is TGCAGCGTTGCGAGGGAATGGGCAACTAATGAAAAACTGTTTTTT. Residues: CSVAREWATNEKLFF.

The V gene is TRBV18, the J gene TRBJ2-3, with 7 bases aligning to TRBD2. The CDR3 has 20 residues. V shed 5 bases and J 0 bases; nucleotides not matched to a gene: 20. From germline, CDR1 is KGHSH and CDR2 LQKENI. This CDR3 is CASSSLGAGRAGPSTDTQYF. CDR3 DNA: TGTGCCAGCTCATCCCTAGGGGCAGGACGAGCGGGACCCAGCACAGATACGCAGTATTTT.

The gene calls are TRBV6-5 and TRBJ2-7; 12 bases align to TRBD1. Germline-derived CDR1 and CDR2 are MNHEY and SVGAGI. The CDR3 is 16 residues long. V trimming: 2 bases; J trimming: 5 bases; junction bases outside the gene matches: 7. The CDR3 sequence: CASSYISGTGGNEQYF. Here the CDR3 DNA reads TGTGCCAGCAGTTACATATCCGGGACAGGGGGCAACGAGCAGTACTTC.

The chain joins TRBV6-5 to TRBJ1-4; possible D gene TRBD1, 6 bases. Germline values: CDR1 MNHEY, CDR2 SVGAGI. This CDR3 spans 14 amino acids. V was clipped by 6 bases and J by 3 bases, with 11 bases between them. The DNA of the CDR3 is TGTGCCAGCAGGTGGACAGTGTCTAATGAAAAACTGTTTTTT. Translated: CASRWTVSNEKLFF.

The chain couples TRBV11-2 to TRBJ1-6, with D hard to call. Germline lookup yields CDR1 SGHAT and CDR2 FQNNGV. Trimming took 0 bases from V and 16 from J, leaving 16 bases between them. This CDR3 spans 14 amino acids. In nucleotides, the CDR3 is TGTGCCAGCAGCTTAGATTCAGCGGAATTGGGACTCCACTTT. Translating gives CASSLDSAELGLHF.

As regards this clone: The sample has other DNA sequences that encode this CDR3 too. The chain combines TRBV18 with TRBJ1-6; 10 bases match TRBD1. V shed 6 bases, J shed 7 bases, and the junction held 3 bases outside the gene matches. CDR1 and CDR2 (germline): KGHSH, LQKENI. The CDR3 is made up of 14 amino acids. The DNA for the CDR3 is TGTGCCAGCTCCCCGGGACAGGGGAATTCACCCCTCCACTTT. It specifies CASSPGQGNSPLHF.

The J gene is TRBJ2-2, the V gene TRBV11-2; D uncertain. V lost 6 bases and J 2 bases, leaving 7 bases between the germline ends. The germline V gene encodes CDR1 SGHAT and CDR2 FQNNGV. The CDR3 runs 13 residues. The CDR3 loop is CASRRINTGELFF. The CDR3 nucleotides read TGTGCCAGCAGGCGGATCAACACCGGGGAGCTGTTTTTT.

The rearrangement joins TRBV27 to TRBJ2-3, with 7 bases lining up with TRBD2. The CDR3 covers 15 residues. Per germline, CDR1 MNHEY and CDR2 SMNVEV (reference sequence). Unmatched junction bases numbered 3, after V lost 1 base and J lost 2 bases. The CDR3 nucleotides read TGTGCCAGCAGTTTATGGACTAGATCCACAGATACGCAGTATTTT. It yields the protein CASSLWTRSTDTQYF.

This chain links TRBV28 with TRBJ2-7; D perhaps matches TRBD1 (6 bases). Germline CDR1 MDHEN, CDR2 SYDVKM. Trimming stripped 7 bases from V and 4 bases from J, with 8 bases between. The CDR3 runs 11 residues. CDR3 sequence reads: CASTRGYEQYF. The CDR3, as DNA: TGTGCCAGCACTAGGGGGTACGAGCAGTACTTC.